A selection of T cell receptor beta chains follows, all from one sample in a study of radiation and T cells in renal cell carcinoma. The method was immunoSEQ multiplex PCR; TCRdb's version includes in-frame clones alone and lacks a portion of them. The sample contains approximately 120,000 clones, 80% to 85% of which appear only once. The sequencing used blood, collected from a patient whose treatment included radiotherapy and nephrectomy. The receptors here all came from a woman in her fifties or sixties with renal cell carcinoma. CDR3s include the opening cysteine and the closing phenylalanine or tryptophan. The D gene is left open where the match is weak. A clone size is listed for some rows: how often the clone was seen (once, few, many), or a class if it is expanded.

size,V,J,D,DNA,CDR3
once,TRBV5-1,TRBJ2-5,.,TGCGCCAGCAGCCCGGGGGACAGCCAAGAGACCCAGTACTTC,CASSPGDSQETQYF
.,TRBV5-1,TRBJ2-3,.,TGCGCCAGCAGCCGTCAAAGGGCCATCCAGTATTTT,CASSRQRAIQYF
.,TRBV28,TRBJ2-7,TRBD1,TGTGCCAGCAGTTACACAGGGGGATCCTACGAGCAGTACTTC,CASSYTGGSYEQYF
.,TRBV5-1,TRBJ2-5,TRBD1,TGCGCCAGCAGCTCACAGGGGCCTCAGGAGACCCAGTACTTC,CASSSQGPQETQYF
once,TRBV5-4,TRBJ2-3,.,TGTGCCAGCAGCTTGGCCGAAACGGGGAGCACAGATACGCAGTATTTT,CASSLAETGSTDTQYF
few,TRBV5-8,TRBJ2-7,.,TGTGCCAGCAGCTTGGCCGGTCCGGACGAGCAGTACTTC,CASSLAGPDEQYF
.,TRBV19,TRBJ1-5,TRBD1,TGTGCCAGTAGCTTACAGGGGACGAGCAATCAGCCCCAGCATTTT,CASSLQGTSNQPQHF
.,TRBV28,TRBJ1-5,.,TGTGCCAGCAGTTTCGCGGTTACGGCTGACCAGCCCCAGCATTTT,CASSFAVTADQPQHF
.,TRBV9,TRBJ2-2,.,TGTGCCAGCGAGTCCCTCCGGACCGGGGAGCTGTTTTTT,CASESLRTGELFF
few,TRBV2,TRBJ1-4,.,TGTGCCAGCAGGGACCTCGGCAGGGGATGGGATGAAAAACTGTTTTTT,CASRDLGRGWDEKLFF
.,TRBV28,TRBJ2-7,.,TGTGCCAGCAGTCTCCAAGGGGGGTACGAGCAGTACTTC,CASSLQGGYEQYF
.,TRBV28,TRBJ1-6,TRBD1,TGTGCCAGCATCCAACCTGGGGGACAGGGCATTCCCCTCCACTTT,CASIQPGGQGIPLHF
.,TRBV11-2,TRBJ1-4,TRBD1,TGTGCCAGCAGCTTCGGGACAGGGATACGTGAAAAACTGTTTTTT,CASSFGTGIREKLFF
once,TRBV25-1,TRBJ1-1,.,TGTGCCAGCAGAGAGACAGGACTCACTATGAACACTGAAGCTTTCTTT,CASRETGLTMNTEAFF
.,TRBV19,TRBJ1-5,.,TGTGCCAGTAGTATAATTCTAGGGACTGGGAATCAGCCCCAGCATTTT,CASSIILGTGNQPQHF
.,TRBV7-9,TRBJ2-5,TRBD1,TGTGCCAGCAGCTCCTACAGGGGCCAAGAGACCCAGTACTTC,CASSSYRGQETQYF
.,TRBV5-4,TRBJ2-1,TRBD2,TGTGCCAGCAGCTTGCGGATAGCGGGGGGGCCATCCTACAATGAGCAGTTCTTC,CASSLRIAGGPSYNEQFF
.,TRBV5-1,TRBJ1-1,TRBD1,TGCGCCAGCAGCCAGCACAGGGGACCGAACACTGAAGCTTTCTTT,CASSQHRGPNTEAFF
.,TRBV15,TRBJ1-5,.,TGTGCCACCAGCGGGTACGGGCCAAGGGGCAATCAGCCCCAGCATTTT,CATSGYGPRGNQPQHF
.,TRBV19,TRBJ1-3,.,TGTGCCAGTAACGGACCGGTCTCTGGAAACACCATATATTTT,CASNGPVSGNTIYF
.,TRBV7-9,TRBJ2-2,TRBD1,TGTGCCAGCAGCTCGACAGGGGTGAACACCGGGGAGCTGTTTTTT,CASSSTGVNTGELFF
.,TRBV5-4,TRBJ2-5,TRBD2,TGTGCCAGCAGTCGTAATTGGGGAGGGCAAGAGACCCAGTACTTC,CASSRNWGGQETQYF
.,TRBV28,TRBJ1-2,.,TGTGCCAGCAGCCCAACCGGGGGCTATGGCTACACCTTC,CASSPTGGYGYTF
.,TRBV2,TRBJ2-7,TRBD1,TGTGCTAGCAGTGGGACAGGGATTAACGAGCAGTACTTC,CASSGTGINEQYF
.,TRBV9,TRBJ2-2,.,TGTGCCAGCAGCGTAGGGCAGAGCTACACCGGGGAGCTGTTTTTT,CASSVGQSYTGELFF
.,TRBV4-2,TRBJ2-7,.,TGTGCCAGCAGCCACGGTAATTACGAGCAGTACTTC,CASSHGNYEQYF
.,TRBV5-1,TRBJ1-6,TRBD1,TGCGCCAGCAGCTTCGGTAGCGCGCACAGGGGTGTTAATTCACCCCTCCACTTT,CASSFGSAHRGVNSPLHF
.,TRBV6-4,TRBJ2-1,.,TGTGCCAGCAGTAAAGCGGAGGGGTACAATGAGCAGTTCTTC,CASSKAEGYNEQFF
.,TRBV5-1,TRBJ1-1,.,TGCGCCAGCAGCTCGGTCGGGACGAACACTGAAGCTTTCTTT,CASSSVGTNTEAFF
.,TRBV6-1,TRBJ2-7,.,TGTGCCAGCAGTGGACTGGACGGAATCCGCTTTTCCTACGAGCAGTACTTC,CASSGLDGIRFSYEQYF
.,TRBV19,TRBJ1-6,.,TGTGCCAGTAGTATCCTCGCGGATTCACCCCTCCACTTT,CASSILADSPLHF
.,TRBV18,TRBJ2-7,TRBD2,TGTGCCAGCTCACCAGGGACTAGCGGGACCTACGAGCAGTACTTC,CASSPGTSGTYEQYF
.,TRBV19,TRBJ1-1,.,TGTGCCAGTAGCGTCTCGGAGTCGAACACTGAAGCTTTCTTT,CASSVSESNTEAFF
.,TRBV5-1,TRBJ2-7,.,TGCGCCAGCAAAGTTAGGGGCGGCCCCTACGGGCAGTACTTC,CASKVRGGPYGQYF
.,TRBV7-9,TRBJ2-5,.,TGTGCCAGCAGCCCTTTGCAGGGCGGGGTCGAGACCCAGTACTTC,CASSPLQGGVETQYF
.,TRBV7-3,TRBJ1-1,.,TGTGCCAGCAGCCCGAAGAGGGGGATGAACACTGAAGCTTTCTTT,CASSPKRGMNTEAFF
once,TRBV6-5,TRBJ1-2,.,TGTGCCAGCAGTTACGGCAGGGTGGATGGCTACACCTTC,CASSYGRVDGYTF
.,TRBV7-3,TRBJ1-1,.,TGTGCCAGCAGCCCCCTCACATATGAAGCTTTCTTT,CASSPLTYEAFF